This TCR beta chain was obtained from a study of blood T cell repertoires in COVID-19. On this clone: The same CDR3 arises from other DNA sequences in this sample as well.

The repertoire was sequenced with immunoSEQ multiplex PCR; TCRdb's copy has only in-frame clones and lacks some. The sample carries about 77,000 clones, roughly 88% recorded once. The CDR3 has 14 residues. The germline V gene has CDR1 SGHDT and CDR2 YYEEEE. V was shortened by 2 bases and J by 0 bases, with 9 bases between the two germline ends. The sample comprised peripheral blood. The TCR originated in a woman older than 75 with acute or convalescent COVID-19. The chain carries TRBV5-6 and TRBJ2-7, with TRBD2 as a possible D gene (5 bases). This CDR3 is CASSLWRRSYEQYF. The CDR3 nucleotides read TGTGCCAGCAGCTTATGGAGGCGCTCCTACGAGCAGTACTTC.